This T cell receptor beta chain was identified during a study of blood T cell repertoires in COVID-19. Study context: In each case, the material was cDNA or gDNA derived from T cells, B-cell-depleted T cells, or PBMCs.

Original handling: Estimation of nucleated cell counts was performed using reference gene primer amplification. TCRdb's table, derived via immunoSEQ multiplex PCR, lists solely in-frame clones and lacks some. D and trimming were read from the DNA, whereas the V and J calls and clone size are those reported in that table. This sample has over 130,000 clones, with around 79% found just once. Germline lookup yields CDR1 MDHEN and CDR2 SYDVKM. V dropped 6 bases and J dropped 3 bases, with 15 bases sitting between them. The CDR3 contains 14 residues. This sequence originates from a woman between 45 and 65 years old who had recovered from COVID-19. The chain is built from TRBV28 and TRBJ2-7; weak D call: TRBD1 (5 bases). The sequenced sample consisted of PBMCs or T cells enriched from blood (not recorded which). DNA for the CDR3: TGTGCCAGCAGCAACCGGCAGGGCCGCTACGAGCAGTACTTC. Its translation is CASSNRQGRYEQYF.